This T cell receptor beta chain was obtained from a study of identical twins (dated by TCRdb to 2016 to 2018). Some background on the complete study: To test whether fetal clonotypes persist, this study deep-sequenced TCR alpha and beta repertoires from monozygotic twins, from unrelated adults of various ages, and from cord blood. Replicate twin experiments were performed at different times using different library preparation protocols to rule out contamination. The study at large found these results: Out-of-frame TCR alpha sequences shared between twins showed an excess of low generation-probability sequences compared with coincidental sharing between unrelated individuals. Because the same donors could not be followed over many years, the conclusions relied on cross-sectional statistical analysis. Abundant cord blood beta clonotypes carried fewer insertions; young adult naive repertoires showed a weaker similar trend, while memory repertoires showed none. In monozygotic twins, recombination models systematically underestimated out-of-frame TCR alpha sharing, but the models matched the sharing seen between unrelated individuals. Zero-insertion analyses could be partly confounded by invariant T cells such as MAIT and iNKT, although diverse VJ usage argued against such confounding for most clonotypes. In beta out-of-frame sequences, excess twin sharing was weaker, because having fewer shared sequences lowered the signal-to-noise ratio.

Of note for this clonotype: Its specific antigen is unknown. Per-nucleotide qualities are absent, and no much larger clonotype sits a single base away.

The CDR3 measures 14 amino acids from cysteine to phenylalanine. This entry keeps only the CDR3 DNA: 42 bases, framed from base 1. CDR1 MNHNY and CDR2 SVGAGI are derived from the germline V gene (reference sequence). V was cut back by 10 bases and J by 0 bases, leaving a gap of 10 bases between them. Library method: 5' RACE. The run used an Illumina HiSeq 2000. A universal primer binding site was introduced by template switching, and a unique molecular identifier was present in the final cDNA, enabling accurate counting of TCR cDNA molecules. Specific primers in the conserved constant-segment region were used to synthesize first-strand cDNA for the TCR alpha and beta chains. To control for contamination, each cDNA library was double barcoded with a SMART-Mk sample barcode plus Illumina barcodes. TruSeq adapter sequences along with Illumina sample barcodes were introduced in two successive PCR steps. TCR alpha and beta cDNA libraries were sequenced on the Illumina HiSeq platform with custom primers. Per the original workflow: MiGEC processed the raw reads to extract unique molecular identifiers, while MiXCR was used to determine the CDR3 positions. Recombination models were inferred per individual with the repgenHMM and IGoR tools using an EM algorithm. Shared clonotypes were analyzed with the tcR package in R, and sharing was normalized by the product of cloneset sizes. To study raw recombination without the effects of thymic and clonal selection, out-of-frame nonproductive sequences were analyzed. Using fastp at Q25 and MiXCR, TCRdb reprocessed the public reads and kept productive beta chains. Rows matching on CDR3 protein sequence are summarized as one entry with the most common DNA and genes. The V and J calls and clone size are TCRdb's, not the authors'. The sample table shows roughly 1,500,000 distinct CDR3 sequences, and about 30% are seen once. The top ten hold about 0.27% of the sample.

All donors were healthy Caucasians. Sequenced: cord blood. This clonotype was sampled from a newborn girl in good health. The chain links TRBV6-6 with TRBJ2-6, with the D gene uncertain. For the CDR3, the sequence is CATLARSGANVLTF. Here is the DNA: TGTGCCACCTTGGCCCGCTCTGGGGCCAACGTCCTGACTTTC.